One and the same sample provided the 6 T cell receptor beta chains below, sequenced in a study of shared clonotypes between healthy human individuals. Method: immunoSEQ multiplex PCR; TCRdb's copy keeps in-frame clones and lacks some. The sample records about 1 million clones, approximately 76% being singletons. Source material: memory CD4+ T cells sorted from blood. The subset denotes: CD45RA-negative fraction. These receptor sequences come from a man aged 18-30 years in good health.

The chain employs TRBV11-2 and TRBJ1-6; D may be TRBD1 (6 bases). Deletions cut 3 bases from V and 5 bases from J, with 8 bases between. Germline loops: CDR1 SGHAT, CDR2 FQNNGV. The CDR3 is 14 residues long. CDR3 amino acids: CASSLDSNNSPLHF. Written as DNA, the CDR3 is TGTGCCAGCAGCTTGGACAGTAATAATTCACCCCTCCACTTT.

The CDR3, as DNA: TGTGCCAGCAGGGCCGGGACTAGCGGTTCCTACGAGCAGTACTTC. The encoded protein is CASRAGTSGSYEQYF. The chain recombines TRBV6-6 with TRBJ2-7; TRBD2 matches at 11 bases. Germline V gives CDR1 MNHNY, CDR2 SVGAGI (reference sequence). The V segment lost 6 bases and the J segment 1 base; nucleotides outside the gene matches: 5. The CDR3 has 15 amino acids.

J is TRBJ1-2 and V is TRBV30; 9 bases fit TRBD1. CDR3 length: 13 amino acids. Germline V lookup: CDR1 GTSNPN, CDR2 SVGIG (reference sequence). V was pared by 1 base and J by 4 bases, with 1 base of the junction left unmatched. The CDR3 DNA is TGTGCCTGGAGTGGACAGGGGGGCTATGGCTACACCTTC. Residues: CAWSGQGGYGYTF.

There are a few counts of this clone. CDR3 coding DNA: TGCGCCAGCAGCCAAGGACGGCAGCTTGAAAAACTGTTTTTT. Amino acid sequence: CASSQGRQLEKLFF. The J gene is TRBJ1-4, the V gene TRBV4-1; D gene ambiguous. Germline V CDR1 and CDR2: MGHRA, YSYEKL. V was shortened by 1 base and J by 7 bases, with 10 bases between the two germline ends. CDR3 size: 14 residues.

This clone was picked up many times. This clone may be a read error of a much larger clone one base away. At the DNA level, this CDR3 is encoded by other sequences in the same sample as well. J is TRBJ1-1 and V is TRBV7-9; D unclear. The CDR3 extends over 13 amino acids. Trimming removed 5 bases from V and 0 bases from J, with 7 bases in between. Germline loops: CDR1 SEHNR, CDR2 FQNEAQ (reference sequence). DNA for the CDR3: TGTGCCAGCAGCCCAAATATGAACACTGAAGCTTTCTTT. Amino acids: CASSPNMNTEAFF.

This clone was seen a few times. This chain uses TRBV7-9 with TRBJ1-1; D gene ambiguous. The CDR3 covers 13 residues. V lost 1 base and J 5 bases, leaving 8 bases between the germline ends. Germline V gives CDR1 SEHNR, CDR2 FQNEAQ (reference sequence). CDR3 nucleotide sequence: TGTGCCAGCAGCTTAGTGGGCCAGACTGAAGCTTTCTTT. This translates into CASSLVGQTEAFF.